This TCR beta chain originates from a study of blood T cell repertoires in COVID-19. Study background: From T cells, B-cell-depleted T cells, or PBMCs came the material, which was cDNA or gDNA.

The V end was cut by 4 bases, the J end by 4 bases, with 14 bases between. The CDR3 length is 14 residues. Germline loops: CDR1 SGHDT, CDR2 YYEEEE. Original processing notes: Reference gene primer amplification gave estimated nucleated cell counts. Measured with immunoSEQ multiplex PCR; TCRdb has only the in-frame clones, and not every one. The DNA gave D and trimming, while V, J and clone size come from that table. The sample has about 230,000 clones, roughly 82% seen once. This TCR derives from a man between 35 and 55 years old who had recovered from COVID-19. Sequencing was carried out using peripheral blood. V and J are TRBV5-6 and TRBJ1-2, with a weak D call TRBD1 (6 bases). The CDR3 nucleotides are TGTGCCAGCAGCCCGGACAGAGTGGTCTATGGCTACACCTTC. Its protein is CASSPDRVVYGYTF.